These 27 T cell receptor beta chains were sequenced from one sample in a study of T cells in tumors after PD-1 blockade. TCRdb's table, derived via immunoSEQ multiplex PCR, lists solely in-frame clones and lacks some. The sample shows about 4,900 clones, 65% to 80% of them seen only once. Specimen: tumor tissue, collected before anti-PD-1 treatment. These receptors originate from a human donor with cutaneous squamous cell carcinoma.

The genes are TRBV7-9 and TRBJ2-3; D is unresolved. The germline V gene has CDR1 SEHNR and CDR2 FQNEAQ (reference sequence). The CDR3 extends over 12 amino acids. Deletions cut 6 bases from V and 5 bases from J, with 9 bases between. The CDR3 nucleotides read TGTGCCAGCAGAATAATTCGAGATACGCAGTATTTT. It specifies CASRIIRDTQYF.

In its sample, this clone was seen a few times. The CDR3 reads CASSEAQGGSGNTIYF. In nucleotides, the CDR3 is TGTGCCAGCAGTGAAGCGCAAGGGGGCTCTGGAAACACCATATATTTT. The chain recombines TRBV2 with TRBJ1-3, with D possibly being TRBD1 (6 bases). This CDR3 has 16 amino acids. The germline V and J ends were trimmed by 0 bases and 0 bases, with 9 bases remaining between them. Germline V gene sequence: CDR1 SNHLY, CDR2 FYNNEI.

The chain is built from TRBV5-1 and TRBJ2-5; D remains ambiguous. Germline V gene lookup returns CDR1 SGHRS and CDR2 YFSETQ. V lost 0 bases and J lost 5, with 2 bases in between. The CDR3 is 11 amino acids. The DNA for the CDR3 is TGCGCCAGCAGCTTGGTCGAGACCCAGTACTTC. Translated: CASSLVETQYF.

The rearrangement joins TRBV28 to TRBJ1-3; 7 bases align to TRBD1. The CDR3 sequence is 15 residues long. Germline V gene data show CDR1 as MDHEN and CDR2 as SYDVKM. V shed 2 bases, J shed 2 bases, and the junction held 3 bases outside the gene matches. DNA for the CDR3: TGTGCCAGCAGTTTAATTGGGACAGCTGGAAACACCATATATTTT. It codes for CASSLIGTAGNTIYF.

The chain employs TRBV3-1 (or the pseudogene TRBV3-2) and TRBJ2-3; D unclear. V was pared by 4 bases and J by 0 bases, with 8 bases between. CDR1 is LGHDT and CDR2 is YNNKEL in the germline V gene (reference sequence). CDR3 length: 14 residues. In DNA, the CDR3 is TGTGCCAGCAGCCCTACCACGAGCACAGATACGCAGTATTTT. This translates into CASSPTTSTDTQYF.

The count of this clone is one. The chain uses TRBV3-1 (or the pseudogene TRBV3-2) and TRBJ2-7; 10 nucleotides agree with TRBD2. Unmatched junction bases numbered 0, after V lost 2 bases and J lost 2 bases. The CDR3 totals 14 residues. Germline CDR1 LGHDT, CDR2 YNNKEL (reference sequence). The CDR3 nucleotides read TGTGCCAGCAGCCAACTAGCGGGGGCCTACGAGCAGTACTTC. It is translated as CASSQLAGAYEQYF.

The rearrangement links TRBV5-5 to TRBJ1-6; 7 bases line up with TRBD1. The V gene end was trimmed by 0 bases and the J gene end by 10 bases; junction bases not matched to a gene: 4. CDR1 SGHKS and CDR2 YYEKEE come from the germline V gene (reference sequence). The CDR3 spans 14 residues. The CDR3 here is CASSLGTGRSPLHF. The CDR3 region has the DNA TGTGCCAGCAGCTTGGGGACAGGTAGATCACCCCTCCACTTT. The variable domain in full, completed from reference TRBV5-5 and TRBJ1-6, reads DAGVTQSPTHLIKTRGQQVTLRCSPISGHKSVSWYQQVLGQGPQFIFQYYEKEERGRGNFPDRFSARQFPNYSSELNVNALLLGDSALYLCASSLGTGRSPLHFGNGTRLTVT.

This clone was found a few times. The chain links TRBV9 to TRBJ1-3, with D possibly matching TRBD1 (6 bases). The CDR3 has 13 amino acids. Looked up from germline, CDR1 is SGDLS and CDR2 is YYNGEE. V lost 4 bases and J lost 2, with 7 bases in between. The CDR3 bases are TGTGCCAGCAGCTCAGGGGCTGGAAACACCATATATTTT. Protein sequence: CASSSGAGNTIYF.

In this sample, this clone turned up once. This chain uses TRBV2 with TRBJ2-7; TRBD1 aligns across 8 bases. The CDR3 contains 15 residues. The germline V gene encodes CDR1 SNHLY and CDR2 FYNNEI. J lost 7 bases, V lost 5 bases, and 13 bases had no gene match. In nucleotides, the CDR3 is TGTGCCAGCAGTAAGGGACAGGTCCTCCCGGGTGAGCAGTACTTC. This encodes CASSKGQVLPGEQYF.

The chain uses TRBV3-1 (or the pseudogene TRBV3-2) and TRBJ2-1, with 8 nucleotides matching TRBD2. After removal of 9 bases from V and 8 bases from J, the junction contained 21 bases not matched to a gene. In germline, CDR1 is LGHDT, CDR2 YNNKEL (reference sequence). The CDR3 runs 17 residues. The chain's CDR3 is CASRGGRSHSPGYEQFF. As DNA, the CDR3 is TGTGCCAGTCGGGGGGGCCGATCCCACTCCCCAGGCTATGAGCAGTTCTTC.

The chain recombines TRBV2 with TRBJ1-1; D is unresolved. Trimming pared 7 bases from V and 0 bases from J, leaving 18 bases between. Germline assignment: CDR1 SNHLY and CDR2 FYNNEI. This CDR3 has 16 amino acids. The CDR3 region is CASKGRLSGLNTEAFF. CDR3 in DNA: TGTGCCAGCAAGGGCAGGTTAAGTGGGCTGAACACTGAAGCTTTCTTT. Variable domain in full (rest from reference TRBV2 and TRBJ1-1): EPEVTQTPSHQVTQMGQEVILRCVPISNHLYFYWYRQILGQKVEFLVSFYNNEISEKSEIFDDQFSVERPDGSNFTLKIRSTKLEDSAMYFCASKGRLSGLNTEAFFGQGTRLTVV.

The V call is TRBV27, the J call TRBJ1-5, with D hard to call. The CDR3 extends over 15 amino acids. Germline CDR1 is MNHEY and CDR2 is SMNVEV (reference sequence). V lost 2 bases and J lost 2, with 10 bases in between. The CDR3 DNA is TGTGCCAGCAGTTTAACCGAAGGGCGCAATCAGCCCCAGCATTTT. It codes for CASSLTEGRNQPQHF.

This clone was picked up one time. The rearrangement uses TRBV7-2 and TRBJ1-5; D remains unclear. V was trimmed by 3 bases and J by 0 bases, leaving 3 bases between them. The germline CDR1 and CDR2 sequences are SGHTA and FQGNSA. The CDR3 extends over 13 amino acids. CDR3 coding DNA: TGTGCCAGCAGCTTTGATAGCAATCAGCCCCAGCATTTT. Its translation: CASSFDSNQPQHF.

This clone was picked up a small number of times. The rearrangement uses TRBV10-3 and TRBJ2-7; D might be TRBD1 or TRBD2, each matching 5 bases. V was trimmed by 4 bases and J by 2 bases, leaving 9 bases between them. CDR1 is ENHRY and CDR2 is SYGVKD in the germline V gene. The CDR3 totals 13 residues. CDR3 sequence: CAISGGKTYEQYF. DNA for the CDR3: TGTGCCATCAGTGGGGGGAAAACCTACGAGCAGTACTTC.

Written as DNA, the CDR3 is TGTGCCAGCAGTCGCCTACGGGGGGCCGGTAATGAGCAGTTCTTC. Protein product: CASSRLRGAGNEQFF. The rearrangement joins TRBV6-5 to TRBJ2-1; a possible D gene is TRBD2 (7 bases). This CDR3 region has 15 residues. V was trimmed by 5 bases and J by 7 bases, leaving 18 bases between them. Per the germline V gene, CDR1 is MNHEY and CDR2 is SVGAGI.

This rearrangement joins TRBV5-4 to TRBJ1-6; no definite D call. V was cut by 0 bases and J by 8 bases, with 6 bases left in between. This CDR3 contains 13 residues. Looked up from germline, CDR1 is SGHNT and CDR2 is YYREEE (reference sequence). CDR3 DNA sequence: TGTGCCAGCAGCTTGGAGCCAGATTCACCCCTCCACTTT. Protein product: CASSLEPDSPLHF.

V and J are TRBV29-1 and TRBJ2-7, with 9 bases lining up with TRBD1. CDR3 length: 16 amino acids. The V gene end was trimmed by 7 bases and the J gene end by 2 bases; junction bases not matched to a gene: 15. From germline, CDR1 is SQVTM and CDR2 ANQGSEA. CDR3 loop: CSARDRDIFSPYEQYF. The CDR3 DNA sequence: TGCAGCGCCCGGGACAGGGATATATTCTCCCCCTACGAGCAGTACTTC.

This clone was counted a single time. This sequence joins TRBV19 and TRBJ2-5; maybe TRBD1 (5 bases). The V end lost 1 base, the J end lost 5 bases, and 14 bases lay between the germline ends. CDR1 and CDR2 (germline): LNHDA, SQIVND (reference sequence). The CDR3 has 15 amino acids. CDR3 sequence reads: CASSIGGGPRETQYF. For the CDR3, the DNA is TGTGCCAGTAGTATAGGGGGCGGACCCCGCGAGACCCAGTACTTC.

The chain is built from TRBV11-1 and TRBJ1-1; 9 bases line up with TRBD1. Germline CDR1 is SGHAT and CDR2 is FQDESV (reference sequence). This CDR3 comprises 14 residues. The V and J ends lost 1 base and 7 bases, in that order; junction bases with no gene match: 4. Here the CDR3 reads CASSLEGTGFEAFF. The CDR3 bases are TGTGCCAGCAGCTTAGAAGGGACAGGGTTTGAAGCTTTCTTT.

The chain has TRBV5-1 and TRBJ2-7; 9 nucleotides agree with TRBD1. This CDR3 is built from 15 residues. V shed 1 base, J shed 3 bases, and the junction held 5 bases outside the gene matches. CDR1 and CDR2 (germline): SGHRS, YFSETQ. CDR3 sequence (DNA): TGCGCCAGCAGCTTGCGACAGGGGGGATACTACGAGCAGTACTTC. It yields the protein CASSLRQGGYYEQYF.

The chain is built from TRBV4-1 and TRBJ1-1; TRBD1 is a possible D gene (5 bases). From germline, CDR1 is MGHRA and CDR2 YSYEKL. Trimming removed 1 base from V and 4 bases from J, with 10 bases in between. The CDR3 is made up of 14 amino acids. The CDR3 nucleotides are TGCGCCAGCAGCCAAGCACAGGAGGGCACTGAAGCTTTCTTT. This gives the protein CASSQAQEGTEAFF.

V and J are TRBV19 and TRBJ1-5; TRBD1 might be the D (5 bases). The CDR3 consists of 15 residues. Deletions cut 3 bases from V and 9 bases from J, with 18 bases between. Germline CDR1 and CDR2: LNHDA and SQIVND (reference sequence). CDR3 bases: TGTGCCAGTAGTATCGGTGCCCCCTCCCAGGGGCCCCAGCATTTT. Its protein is CASSIGAPSQGPQHF.

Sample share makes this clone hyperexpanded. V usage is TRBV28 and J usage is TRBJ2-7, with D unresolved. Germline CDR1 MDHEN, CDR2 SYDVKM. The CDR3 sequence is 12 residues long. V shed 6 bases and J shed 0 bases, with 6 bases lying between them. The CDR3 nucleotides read TGTGCCAGCAGCCTCGACTCCTACGAGCAGTACTTC. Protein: CASSLDSYEQYF.

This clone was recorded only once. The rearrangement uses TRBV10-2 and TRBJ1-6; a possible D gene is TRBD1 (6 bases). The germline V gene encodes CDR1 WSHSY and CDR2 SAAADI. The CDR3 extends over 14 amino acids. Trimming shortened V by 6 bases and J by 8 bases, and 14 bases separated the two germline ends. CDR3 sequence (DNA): TGCGCCAGCAGGAGGACAGAAACGGATTCACCCCTCCACTTT. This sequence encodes CASRRTETDSPLHF.

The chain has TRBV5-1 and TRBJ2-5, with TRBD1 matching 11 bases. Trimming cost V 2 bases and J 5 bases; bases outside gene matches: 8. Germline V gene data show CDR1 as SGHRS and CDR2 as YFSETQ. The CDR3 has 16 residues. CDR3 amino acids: CASSFYGQGAGETQYF. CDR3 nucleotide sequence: TGCGCCAGCAGCTTCTACGGACAGGGGGCTGGGGAGACCCAGTACTTC.

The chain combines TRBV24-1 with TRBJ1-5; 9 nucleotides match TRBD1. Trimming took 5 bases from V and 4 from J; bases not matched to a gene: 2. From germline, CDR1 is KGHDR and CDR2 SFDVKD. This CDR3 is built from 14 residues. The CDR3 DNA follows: TGTGCCACCAGTGGACAGGGGGGAAATCAGCCCCAGCATTTT. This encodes CATSGQGGNQPQHF.

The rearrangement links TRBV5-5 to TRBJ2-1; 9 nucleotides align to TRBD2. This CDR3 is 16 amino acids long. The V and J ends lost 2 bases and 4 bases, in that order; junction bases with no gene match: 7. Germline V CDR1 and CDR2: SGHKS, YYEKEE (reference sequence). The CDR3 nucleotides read TGTGCCAGCAGCTTAATGGATAGCGGGGGATACAATGAGCAGTTCTTC. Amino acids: CASSLMDSGGYNEQFF.